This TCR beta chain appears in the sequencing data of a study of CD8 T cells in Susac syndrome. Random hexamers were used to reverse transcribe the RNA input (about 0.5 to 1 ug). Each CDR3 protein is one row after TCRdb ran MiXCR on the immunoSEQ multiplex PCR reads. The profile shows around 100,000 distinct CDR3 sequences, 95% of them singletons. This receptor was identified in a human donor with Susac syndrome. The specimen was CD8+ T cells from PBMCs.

The CDR3 spells CSAVGGQGGTDTQYF. CDR3 nucleotide sequence: TGCAGTGCGGTGGGAGGACAGGGGGGGACAGATACGCAGTATTTT. This rearrangement joins TRBV20-1 to TRBJ2-3, with TRBD1 identical over 10 bases. The V gene's germline CDR1 is DFQATT and CDR2 SNEGSKA (reference sequence). The CDR3 covers 15 residues. With 6 bases clipped from V and 3 bases from J, the junction kept 9 bases outside the gene matches.